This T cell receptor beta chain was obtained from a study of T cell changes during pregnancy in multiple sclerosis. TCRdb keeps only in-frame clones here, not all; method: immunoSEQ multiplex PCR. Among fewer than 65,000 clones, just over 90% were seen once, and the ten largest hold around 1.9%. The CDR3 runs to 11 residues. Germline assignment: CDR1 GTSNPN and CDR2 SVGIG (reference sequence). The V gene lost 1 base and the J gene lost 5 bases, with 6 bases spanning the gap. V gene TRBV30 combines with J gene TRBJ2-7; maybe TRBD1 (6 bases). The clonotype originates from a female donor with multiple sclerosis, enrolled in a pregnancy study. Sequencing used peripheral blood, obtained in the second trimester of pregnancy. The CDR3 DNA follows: TGTGCCTGGAGTGGGGGGCACGAGCAGTACTTC. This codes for CAWSGGHEQYF. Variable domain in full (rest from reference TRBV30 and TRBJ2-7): SQTIHQWPATLVQPVGSPLSLECTVEGTSNPNLYWYRQAAGRGLQLLFYSVGIGQISSEVPQNLSASRPQDRQFILSSKKLLLSDSGFYLCAWSGGHEQYFGPGTRLTVT.